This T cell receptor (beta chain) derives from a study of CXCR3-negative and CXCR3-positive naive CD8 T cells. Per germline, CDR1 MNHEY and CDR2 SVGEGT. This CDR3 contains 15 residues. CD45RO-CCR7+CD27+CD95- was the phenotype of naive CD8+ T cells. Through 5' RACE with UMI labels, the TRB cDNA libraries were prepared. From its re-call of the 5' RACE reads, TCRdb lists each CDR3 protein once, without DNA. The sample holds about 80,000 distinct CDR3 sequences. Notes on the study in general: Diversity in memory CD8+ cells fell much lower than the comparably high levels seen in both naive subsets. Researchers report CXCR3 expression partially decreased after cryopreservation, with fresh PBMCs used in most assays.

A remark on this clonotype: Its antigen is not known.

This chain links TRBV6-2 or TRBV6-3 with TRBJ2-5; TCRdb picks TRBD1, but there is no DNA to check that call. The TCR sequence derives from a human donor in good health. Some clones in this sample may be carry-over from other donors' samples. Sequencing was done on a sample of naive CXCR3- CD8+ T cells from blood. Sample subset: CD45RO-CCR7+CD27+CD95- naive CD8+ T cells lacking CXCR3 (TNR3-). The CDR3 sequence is CASSPPRASGGTQYF.